The rows below give T cell receptor beta chains drawn from one sample of a study of blood T cell repertoires in COVID-19. The table came from immunoSEQ multiplex PCR; TCRdb's copy has only in-frame clones and leaves some out. This table holds 100,000 to 150,000 clones, roughly 86% found once. Sequencing was carried out using peripheral blood. The source of these receptors is a woman aged 60-75 years with acute or convalescent COVID-19. CDR3s include the opening cysteine and the closing phenylalanine or tryptophan. The order of the fields is V gene, D gene, J gene, CDR3 protein. D genes are given only for firm matches.

V gene: TRBV30; D gene: TRBD1; J gene: TRBJ2-1; CDR3 protein: CAWTPGTGNEQFF
V gene: TRBV3-1/TRBV3-2; D gene: TRBD1; J gene: TRBJ1-4; CDR3 protein: CASSRQGGEEKLFF
V gene: TRBV27; D gene: TRBD1; J gene: TRBJ2-7; CDR3 protein: CASRGSGTVLYEQYF
V gene: TRBV28; D gene: TRBD1; J gene: TRBJ1-2; CDR3 protein: CASSSGQVPLGYGYTF
V gene: TRBV4-1; D gene: NA; J gene: TRBJ2-1; CDR3 protein: CASRGGVRSKYNEQFF
V gene: TRBV6-5; D gene: TRBD2; J gene: TRBJ2-7; CDR3 protein: CASSYSPTSVYEQYF
V gene: TRBV4-1; D gene: NA; J gene: TRBJ1-4; CDR3 protein: CASSQQPPTPRINEKLFF
V gene: TRBV3-1/TRBV3-2; D gene: NA; J gene: TRBJ2-1; CDR3 protein: CASRLRGTYNEQFF
V gene: TRBV5-4; D gene: NA; J gene: TRBJ2-1; CDR3 protein: CASSSRLGIDEQFF
V gene: TRBV5-1; D gene: TRBD2; J gene: TRBJ2-5; CDR3 protein: CASSPGLAGPTQETQYF
V gene: TRBV15; D gene: TRBD2; J gene: TRBJ2-1; CDR3 protein: CATSPIWAGENNEQFF
V gene: TRBV28; D gene: NA; J gene: TRBJ1-2; CDR3 protein: CASSLIDGGYGYTF
V gene: TRBV5-1; D gene: TRBD1; J gene: TRBJ1-6; CDR3 protein: CASSLGPGGNSPLHF
V gene: TRBV10-2; D gene: NA; J gene: TRBJ1-3; CDR3 protein: CASSGSGVSGNTIYF
V gene: TRBV19; D gene: NA; J gene: TRBJ2-3; CDR3 protein: CASSIRLSTEWADTQYF
V gene: TRBV2; D gene: TRBD1; J gene: TRBJ1-4; CDR3 protein: CASSGDRGRDEKLFF
V gene: TRBV5-4; D gene: TRBD2; J gene: TRBJ2-1; CDR3 protein: CASSPRRGRADNEQFF
V gene: TRBV6-5; D gene: TRBD1; J gene: TRBJ1-2; CDR3 protein: CASRSPTGVGYTF
V gene: TRBV19; D gene: NA; J gene: TRBJ1-1; CDR3 protein: CASSRIQNTEAFF
V gene: TRBV7-6; D gene: NA; J gene: TRBJ2-1; CDR3 protein: CASSTSASGISEQFF
V gene: TRBV12-3/TRBV12-4; D gene: TRBD1; J gene: TRBJ1-2; CDR3 protein: CASSSTGVGYTF
V gene: TRBV19; D gene: TRBD1; J gene: TRBJ1-4; CDR3 protein: CASSPGQGALWANEKLFF
V gene: TRBV9; D gene: NA; J gene: TRBJ2-7; CDR3 protein: CASSPGSYEQYF
V gene: TRBV7-9; D gene: TRBD1; J gene: TRBJ1-2; CDR3 protein: CASSFAGTGDFGYTF
V gene: TRBV6-5; D gene: TRBD1; J gene: TRBJ2-5; CDR3 protein: CASSSLTGGQETQYF
V gene: TRBV9; D gene: NA; J gene: TRBJ1-1; CDR3 protein: CASSVGQGPTEAFF
V gene: TRBV7-8; D gene: TRBD1; J gene: TRBJ1-4; CDR3 protein: CASSPRRFGTGADEKLFF
V gene: TRBV9; D gene: NA; J gene: TRBJ2-1; CDR3 protein: CASSEGGSSGQFF
V gene: TRBV5-1; D gene: NA; J gene: TRBJ1-1; CDR3 protein: CASSLAVNTEAFF
V gene: TRBV6-5; D gene: NA; J gene: TRBJ2-3; CDR3 protein: CASSHSSTDTQYF
V gene: TRBV2; D gene: NA; J gene: TRBJ2-5; CDR3 protein: CASSVNTQETQYF
V gene: TRBV15; D gene: NA; J gene: TRBJ1-1; CDR3 protein: CATSRGGSEAFF
V gene: TRBV6-5; D gene: TRBD2; J gene: TRBJ2-1; CDR3 protein: CASKPQREGYNEQFF
V gene: TRBV5-5; D gene: TRBD2; J gene: TRBJ2-5; CDR3 protein: CASSLDGTRETQYF
V gene: TRBV29-1; D gene: TRBD2; J gene: TRBJ2-2; CDR3 protein: CSVRRELDGELFF
V gene: TRBV6-5; D gene: NA; J gene: TRBJ1-1; CDR3 protein: CASSYSPTMNTEAFF
V gene: TRBV24-1; D gene: NA; J gene: TRBJ1-6; CDR3 protein: CATRETPPGQLNSPLHF
V gene: TRBV5-5; D gene: NA; J gene: TRBJ1-1; CDR3 protein: CASTGTQTNTEAFF
V gene: TRBV10-1; D gene: TRBD1; J gene: TRBJ1-1; CDR3 protein: CASSETGTGGAEAFF
V gene: TRBV10-2; D gene: NA; J gene: TRBJ1-1; CDR3 protein: CASSERAPGGFF
V gene: TRBV6-1; D gene: NA; J gene: TRBJ1-3; CDR3 protein: CASSDPGVSGNTIYF
V gene: TRBV28; D gene: TRBD2; J gene: TRBJ2-7; CDR3 protein: CASSWGTTGGEQYF
V gene: TRBV19; D gene: NA; J gene: TRBJ1-1; CDR3 protein: CASSIAQAGAFF
V gene: TRBV6-1; D gene: NA; J gene: TRBJ1-2; CDR3 protein: CASSDRVQVYGYTF
V gene: TRBV6-5; D gene: TRBD1; J gene: TRBJ1-2; CDR3 protein: CASSYSQGAYGYTF
V gene: TRBV7-8; D gene: TRBD1; J gene: TRBJ1-2; CDR3 protein: CASSLTGQNYGYTF
V gene: TRBV6-6; D gene: TRBD1; J gene: TRBJ1-2; CDR3 protein: CASSPAEGAGGYTF
V gene: TRBV4-1; D gene: NA; J gene: TRBJ2-1; CDR3 protein: CASSQEEQSSYNEQFF
V gene: TRBV18; D gene: NA; J gene: TRBJ1-1; CDR3 protein: CASSPPQGMNTEAFF
V gene: TRBV28; D gene: NA; J gene: TRBJ2-1; CDR3 protein: CASSSGSFEQFF
V gene: TRBV20-1; D gene: NA; J gene: TRBJ2-7; CDR3 protein: CSASSQGYEQYF
V gene: TRBV6-5; D gene: NA; J gene: TRBJ2-2; CDR3 protein: CASSKLAGELFF
V gene: TRBV9; D gene: TRBD2; J gene: TRBJ2-1; CDR3 protein: CASSASQGLAYNEQFF
V gene: TRBV18; D gene: NA; J gene: TRBJ2-1; CDR3 protein: CASSPLLNEQFF
V gene: TRBV9; D gene: TRBD2; J gene: TRBJ2-1; CDR3 protein: CASSSPAGGPIFF
V gene: TRBV3-1/TRBV3-2; D gene: TRBD1; J gene: TRBJ1-5; CDR3 protein: CASSVRDRDQPQHF
V gene: TRBV10-3; D gene: NA; J gene: TRBJ2-1; CDR3 protein: CAISGGLTSSYNEQFF
V gene: TRBV2; D gene: NA; J gene: TRBJ2-6; CDR3 protein: CASSEYSRRSSAGANVLTF
V gene: TRBV2; D gene: NA; J gene: TRBJ1-5; CDR3 protein: CASSEEEGRQPQHF